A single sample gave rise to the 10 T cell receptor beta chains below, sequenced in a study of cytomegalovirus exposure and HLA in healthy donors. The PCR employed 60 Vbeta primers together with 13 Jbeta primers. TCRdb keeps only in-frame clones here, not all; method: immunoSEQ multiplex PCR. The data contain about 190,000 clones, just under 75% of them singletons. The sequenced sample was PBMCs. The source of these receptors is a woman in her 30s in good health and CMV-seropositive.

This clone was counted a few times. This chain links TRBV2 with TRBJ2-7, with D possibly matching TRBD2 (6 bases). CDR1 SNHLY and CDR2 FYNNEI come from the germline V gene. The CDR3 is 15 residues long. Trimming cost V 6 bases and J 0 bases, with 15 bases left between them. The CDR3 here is CASSLSGAGSYEQYF. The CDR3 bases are TGTGCCAGCAGCCTTAGCGGAGCCGGCTCCTACGAGCAGTACTTC.

CDR3 loop: CASSLVRGSYNEQFF. As DNA, the CDR3 is TGCGCCAGCAGCTTGGTTAGGGGCTCCTACAATGAGCAGTTCTTC. J is TRBJ2-1 and V is TRBV5-1, with TRBD1 as a possible D gene (5 bases). CDR1 and CDR2 (germline): SGHRS, YFSETQ. This CDR3 contains 15 residues. V lost 0 bases and J lost 0, with 7 bases in between.

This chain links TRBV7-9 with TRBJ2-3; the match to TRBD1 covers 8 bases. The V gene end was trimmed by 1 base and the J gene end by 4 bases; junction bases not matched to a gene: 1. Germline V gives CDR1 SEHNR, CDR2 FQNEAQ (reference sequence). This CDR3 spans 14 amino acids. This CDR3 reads CASSLDRGADTQYF. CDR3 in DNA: TGTGCCAGCAGCTTAGACAGGGGGGCAGATACGCAGTATTTT.

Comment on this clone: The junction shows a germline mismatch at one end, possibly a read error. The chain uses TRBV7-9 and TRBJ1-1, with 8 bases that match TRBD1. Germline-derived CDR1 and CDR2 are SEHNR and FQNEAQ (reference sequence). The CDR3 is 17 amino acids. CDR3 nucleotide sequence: TGTTCCAGCAGCTTAGGACAGGGTAGTTCTAGAAACACTGAAGCTTTCTTT. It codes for CSSSLGQGSSRNTEAFF.

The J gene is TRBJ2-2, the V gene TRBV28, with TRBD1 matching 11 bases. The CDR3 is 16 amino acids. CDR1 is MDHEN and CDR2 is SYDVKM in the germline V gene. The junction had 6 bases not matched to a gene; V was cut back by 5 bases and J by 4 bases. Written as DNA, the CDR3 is TGTGCCAGCAGTGCCTGGACAGGGGGCATCACCGGGGAGCTGTTTTTT. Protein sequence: CASSAWTGGITGELFF.

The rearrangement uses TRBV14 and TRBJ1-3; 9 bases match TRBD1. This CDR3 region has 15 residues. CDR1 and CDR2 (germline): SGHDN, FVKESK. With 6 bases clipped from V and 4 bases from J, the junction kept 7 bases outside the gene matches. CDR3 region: CASRLGGTGGNTIYF. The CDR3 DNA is TGTGCCAGCAGACTCGGAGGGACAGGGGGAAACACCATATATTTT.

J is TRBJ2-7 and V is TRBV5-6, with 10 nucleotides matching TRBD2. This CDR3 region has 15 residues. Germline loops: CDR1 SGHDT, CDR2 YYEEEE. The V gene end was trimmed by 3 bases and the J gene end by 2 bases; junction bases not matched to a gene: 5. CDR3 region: CASSSGLAVAYEQYF. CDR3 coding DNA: TGTGCCAGCAGCTCCGGACTAGCGGTCGCCTACGAGCAGTACTTC. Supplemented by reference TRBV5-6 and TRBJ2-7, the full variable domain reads DAGVTQSPTHLIKTRGQQVTLRCSPKSGHDTVSWYQQALGQGPQFIFQYYEEEERQRGNFPDRFSGHQFPNYSSELNVNALLLGDSALYLCASSSGLAVAYEQYFGPGTRLTVT.

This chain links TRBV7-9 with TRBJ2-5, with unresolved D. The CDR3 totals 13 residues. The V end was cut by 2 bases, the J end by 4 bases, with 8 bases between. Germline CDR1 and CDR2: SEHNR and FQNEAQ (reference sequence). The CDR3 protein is CASSLTYGETQYF. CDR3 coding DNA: TGTGCCAGCAGCTTAACATATGGAGAGACCCAGTACTTC.

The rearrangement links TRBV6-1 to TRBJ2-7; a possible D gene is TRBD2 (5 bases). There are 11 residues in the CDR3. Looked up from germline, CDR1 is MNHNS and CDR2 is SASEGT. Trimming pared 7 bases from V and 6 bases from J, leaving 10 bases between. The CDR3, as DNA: TGTGCCAGCACCCGAGGGAGCGAGCAGTACTTC. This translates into CASTRGSEQYF.

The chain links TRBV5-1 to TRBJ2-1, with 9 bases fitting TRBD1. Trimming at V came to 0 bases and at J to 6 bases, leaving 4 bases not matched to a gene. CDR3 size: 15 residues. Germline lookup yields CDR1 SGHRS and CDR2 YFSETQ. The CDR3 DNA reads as TGCGCCAGCAGCTTGGGCACAGGGGGCCCCAATGAGCAGTTCTTC. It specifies CASSLGTGGPNEQFF.